These 10 T cell receptor beta chains came from one sample sequenced in a study of T cell repertoires in cytomegalovirus infection. Via MiXCR, TCRdb re-called the reads, giving one row per CDR3 protein. The sample lists about 300,000 distinct CDR3 sequences, about 8.8% seen once, with more than 2.5% in the top ten. Sequenced material: PBMCs. All receptors derive from a human donor in good health (CMV status not recorded). Some clones in this sample may be carry-over from other donors' samples.

V is TRBV6-1 and J is TRBJ2-1; 9 bases are shared with TRBD2. V lost 5 bases, J lost 0 bases, and 11 bases stayed unmatched. The CDR3 consists of 18 residues. Per germline, CDR1 MNHNS and CDR2 SASEGT. The CDR3 DNA reads as TGTGCCAGCAGTTACCTAGCGGGGAGGCCGAGCTCCTACAATGAGCAGTTCTTC. Residues: CASSYLAGRPSSYNEQFF.

There are many counts of this clonotype. The chain links TRBV7-2 to TRBJ1-2; D unclear. Per germline, CDR1 SGHTA and CDR2 FQGNSA. The length of the CDR3 is 15 residues. Trimming stripped 5 bases from V and 2 bases from J, with 15 bases between. Here the CDR3 DNA reads TGTGCCAGCAGCGTGTGGCCCACAGTGAACTATGGCTACACCTTC. Its protein is CASSVWPTVNYGYTF.

This clonotype was observed a handful of times. The gene calls are TRBV6-4 and TRBJ2-2; D ambiguous. Germline CDR1 MRHNA, CDR2 SNTAGT. The V end was cut by 3 bases, the J end by 2 bases, with 10 bases between. This CDR3 comprises 15 residues. CDR3 sequence: CASSDKGFNTGELFF. In DNA form, the CDR3 reads TGTGCCAGCAGTGATAAAGGCTTTAACACCGGGGAGCTGTTTTTT.

This clonotype has a count of ten or more. V is TRBV28 and J is TRBJ2-7; D is undetermined. Germline V CDR1 and CDR2: MDHEN, SYDVKM. There are 12 residues in the CDR3. The CDR3 loop reads CAGKFVAREQYV. DNA of the CDR3: TGTGCAGGGAAGTTCGTCGCGCGGGAGCAGTACGTC.

This clonotype appeared many times. The chain links TRBV7-9 to TRBJ2-7, with TRBD1 as a possible D gene (6 bases). Trimming left V 4 bases short and J 1 base short, with 11 bases between. This CDR3 is 14 amino acids long. Germline CDR1 SEHNR, CDR2 FQNEAQ (reference sequence). CDR3 loop: CASSSWDTSYEQYF. The DNA for the CDR3 is TGTGCCAGCAGCTCCTGGGACACTTCCTACGAGCAGTACTTC.

There are a few counts of this clonotype. The CDR3 DNA is TGCAGCGTTGAAGATAGGGGACAGCAAAATGAGCAGTTCTTC. Its translation is CSVEDRGQQNEQFF. V gene TRBV29-1 combines with J gene TRBJ2-1; 7 bases fit TRBD1. The CDR3 is made up of 14 amino acids. V lost 0 bases to trimming and J lost 7 bases; unmatched junction nucleotides: 6. Germline V gives CDR1 SQVTM, CDR2 ANQGSEA.

This clonotype was seen more than once but under ten times. The chain joins TRBV20-1 to TRBJ2-1, with TRBD1 as a possible D gene (6 bases). Per germline, CDR1 DFQATT and CDR2 SNEGSKA (reference sequence). The CDR3 totals 16 residues. The V end was cut by 4 bases, the J end by 0 bases, with 16 bases between. CDR3 DNA sequence: TGCAGTGCTAAATTGGACAGCATGAGCTCCTACAATGAGCAGTTCTTC. Translation gives CSAKLDSMSSYNEQFF.

J is TRBJ2-1 and V is TRBV24-1; D gene uncertain. Germline-derived CDR1 and CDR2 are KGHDR and SFDVKD. Trimming took off 3 bases at V and 8 bases at J, with 10 bases between the two ends. The CDR3 runs 13 residues. This chain's CDR3 is CATSDPRGDEQFF. The CDR3, as DNA: TGTGCCACCAGTGATCCCCGCGGCGATGAGCAGTTCTTC.

This clonotype has just a few counts. The rearrangement joins TRBV19 to TRBJ2-1; D not certain. Deletions cut 10 bases from V and 4 bases from J, with 14 bases between. The CDR3 is 13 residues long. From germline, CDR1 is LNHDA and CDR2 SQIVND (reference sequence). The CDR3: CATWGQLYNEQFF. The CDR3 DNA reads TGTGCCACCTGGGGTCAACTTTACAATGAGCAGTTCTTC. The whole variable domain, remainder taken from reference TRBV19 and TRBJ2-1, is DGGITQSPKYLFRKEGQNVTLSCEQNLNHDAMYWYRQDPGQGLRLIYYSQIVNDFQKGDIAEGYSVSREKKESFPLTVTSAQKNPTAFYLCATWGQLYNEQFFGPGTRLTVL.

The CDR3 bases are TGCAGTGCTAGGCTTAATGGGAACTATGGCTACACCTTC. Amino acid sequence: CSARLNGNYGYTF. V gene TRBV20-1 combines with J gene TRBJ1-2; D gene ambiguous. The germline V gene encodes CDR1 DFQATT and CDR2 SNEGSKA (reference sequence). CDR3 length: 13 residues. Trimming shortened V by 3 bases and J by 2 bases, and 10 bases separated the two germline ends.